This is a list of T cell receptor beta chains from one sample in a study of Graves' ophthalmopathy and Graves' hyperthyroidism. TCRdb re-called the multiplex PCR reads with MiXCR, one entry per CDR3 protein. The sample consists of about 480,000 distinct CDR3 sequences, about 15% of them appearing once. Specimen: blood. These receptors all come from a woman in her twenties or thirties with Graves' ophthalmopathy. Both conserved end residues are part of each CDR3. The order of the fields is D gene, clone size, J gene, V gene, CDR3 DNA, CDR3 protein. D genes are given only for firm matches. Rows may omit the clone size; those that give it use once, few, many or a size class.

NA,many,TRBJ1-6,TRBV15,TGTGCCACCAGGCACTATAATTCACCCCTCCACTTT,CATRHYNSPLHF
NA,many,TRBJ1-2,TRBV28,TGTGCCAGCAGTTTGACAGGCTATGGCTACACCTTC,CASSLTGYGYTF
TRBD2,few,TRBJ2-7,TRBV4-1,TGCGCCAGCAGCCAAACTAGCGGGGGACGCTACGAGCAGTACTTC,CASSQTSGGRYEQYF
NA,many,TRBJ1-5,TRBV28,TGTGCCATCGACCCTGGGCGGAATCAGCCCCAGCATTTT,CAIDPGRNQPQHF
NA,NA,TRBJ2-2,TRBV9,TGTGCCAGCAGCGTAGAAATCGCTAGGAACACCGGGGAGCTGTTTTTT,CASSVEIARNTGELFF
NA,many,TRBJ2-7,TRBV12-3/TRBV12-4,TGTGCCAGCAGCGTCAGGTCGCTCTCCTACGAGCAGTACTTC,CASSVRSLSYEQYF
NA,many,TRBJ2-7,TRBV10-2,TGCGCCATACAGACCGAAAGCTCCTACGAGCAGTACTTC,CAIQTESSYEQYF
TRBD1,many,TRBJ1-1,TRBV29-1,TGCAGCGCCGAGAGTGACAGGGGGACTGAAGCTTTCTTT,CSAESDRGTEAFF
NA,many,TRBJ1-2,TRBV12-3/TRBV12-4,TGTGCCAGCACCCGAAGGGTCGGAGGATTCTATGGCTACACCTTC,CASTRRVGGFYGYTF
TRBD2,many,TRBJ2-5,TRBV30,TGTGCCTGGAGTGTAGCAGCGGGAGCAGAGACCCAGTACTTC,CAWSVAAGAETQYF
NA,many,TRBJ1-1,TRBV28,TGTGCCAGCACTCTCAACGCTGAAGCTTTCTTT,CASTLNAEAFF
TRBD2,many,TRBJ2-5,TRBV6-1,TGTGCCAGCAGTCCCGTAGGACTAGCGGTACAAGAGACCCAGTACTTC,CASSPVGLAVQETQYF
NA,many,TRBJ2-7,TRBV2,TGTGCCAGCAGTGAATTAAGGATGATCGGGTACGAGCAGTACTTC,CASSELRMIGYEQYF
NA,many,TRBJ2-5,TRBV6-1,TGTGCCAGCAGCGACCACGGGAAAACGGAGACCCAGTACTTC,CASSDHGKTETQYF
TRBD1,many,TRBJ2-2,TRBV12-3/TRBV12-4,TGTGCCAGCAGTTTAGCTAGGGGGCCCGGGGAGCTGTTTTTT,CASSLARGPGELFF
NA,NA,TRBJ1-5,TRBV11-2,TGTGCCAGCAGCTTAGTAGAGAGTATAAGCAATCAGCCCCAGCATTTT,CASSLVESISNQPQHF
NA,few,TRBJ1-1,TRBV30,TGTGCCTGGAGCCTTACAGGGAAGAACACTGAAGCTTTCTTT,CAWSLTGKNTEAFF
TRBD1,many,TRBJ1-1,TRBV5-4,TGTGCCAGCAGCTTGAAAGACAGGGAAAAAGCTTTCTTT,CASSLKDREKAFF
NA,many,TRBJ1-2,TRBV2,TGTGCCAGCAGTGTCGGGGGCTACACCTTC,CASSVGGYTF
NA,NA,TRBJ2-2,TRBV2,TGTGCCAGCAGTGGGAGGGAAAACACCGGGGAGCTGTTTTTT,CASSGRENTGELFF
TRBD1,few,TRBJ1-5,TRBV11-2,TGTGCCAGCAGCTCAACCCCGGGGGGACAGGTTTTCAATCAGCCCCAGCATTTT,CASSSTPGGQVFNQPQHF
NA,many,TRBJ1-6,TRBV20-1,TGCAGTGCTAGTGGTCGGTGGAATTCACCCCTCCACTTT,CSASGRWNSPLHF
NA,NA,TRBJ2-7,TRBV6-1,TGTGCCAGCCGCCCTTCCTCAAACTGGAAAGGGGATTACGAGCAGTACTTC,CASRPSSNWKGDYEQYF
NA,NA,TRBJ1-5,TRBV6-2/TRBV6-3,TGTGCCAGCAGTCCGACCTTAGGGGAAAAATACAATCAGCCCCAGCATTTT,CASSPTLGEKYNQPQHF
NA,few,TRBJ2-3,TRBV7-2,TGTGCCAGCAGCTTAGCTCGGCGGGCTGCCTTAGTTGGAGATACGCAGTATTTT,CASSLARRAALVGDTQYF
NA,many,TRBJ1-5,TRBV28,TGTGCCAGCACCAGAGGGGGGGGTCGCAATCAGCCCCAGCATTTT,CASTRGGGRNQPQHF
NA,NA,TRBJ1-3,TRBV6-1,TGTGCCAGCAGTGTAGAGGCGGGGGTCTCTGGAAACACCATATATTTT,CASSVEAGVSGNTIYF
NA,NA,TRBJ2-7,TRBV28,TGTGCCAGCAGTTCAAGATGGGGGCGGGGCTACGAGCAGTACTTC,CASSSRWGRGYEQYF
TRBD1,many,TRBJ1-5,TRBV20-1,TGCAGTGCTAGTACAGGGGGCCTGGGTCAGCCCCAGCATTTT,CSASTGGLGQPQHF
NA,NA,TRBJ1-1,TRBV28,TGTGCCAGCAGTGAAAGCTGGGACTTCAAAGGGGAGACTGAAGCTTTCTTT,CASSESWDFKGETEAFF
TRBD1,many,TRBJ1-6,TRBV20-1,TGCAGTGCTGCAGACAGGGTCTACGGGTCACCCCTCCACTTT,CSAADRVYGSPLHF
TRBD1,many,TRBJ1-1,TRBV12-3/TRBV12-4,TGTGCCAGCAGTTTACCAGACAGGGTGAACACTGAAGCTTTCTTT,CASSLPDRVNTEAFF
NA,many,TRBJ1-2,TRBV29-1,TGCAGCGTCCCCAGCGAAGGGGGAGGTTATGGCTACACCTTC,CSVPSEGGGYGYTF
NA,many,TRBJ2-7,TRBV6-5,TGTGCCAGCAGTTACTCGAGCACCGGGGTCGAGCAGTACTTC,CASSYSSTGVEQYF
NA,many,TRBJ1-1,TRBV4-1,TGCGCCAGCAGCCAAGGACAGCAGACTGAAGCTTTCTTT,CASSQGQQTEAFF
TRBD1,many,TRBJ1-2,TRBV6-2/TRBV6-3,TGTGCCAGCAGTTGGGGACAGATCAACTATGGCTACACCTTC,CASSWGQINYGYTF
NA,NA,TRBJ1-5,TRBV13,TGTGCCAGCAGCGCCGCAGGTCAGCCCCAGCATTTT,CASSAAGQPQHF
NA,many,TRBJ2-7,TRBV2,TGTGCCAGCAGGGCGGGAAGCTCCTACGAGCAGTACTTC,CASRAGSSYEQYF
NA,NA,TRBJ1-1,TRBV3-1,TGTGCCAGCAGCCAAGCTTTATATACGAACACTGAAGCTTTCTTT,CASSQALYTNTEAFF
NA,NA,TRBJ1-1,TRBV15,TGTGCCACCAGCAGAGAAACTGAAGCTTTCTTT,CATSRETEAFF
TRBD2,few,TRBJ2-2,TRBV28,TGTGCCAGCAGACTAGCGACCACCGGGGAGCTGTTTTTT,CASRLATTGELFF
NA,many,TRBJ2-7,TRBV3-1,TGTGCCAGCAGCCAAGGTGGGCACCTACCTCTCGGGTACGAGCAGTACTTC,CASSQGGHLPLGYEQYF
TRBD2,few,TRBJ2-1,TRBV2,TGTGCCAGCTTGTCGAAGCGGGGGGGCAGGTCGTACAATGAGCAGTTCTTC,CASLSKRGGRSYNEQFF
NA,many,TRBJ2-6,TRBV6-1,TGTGCCAGCAGGGGAACAGGTTACTCTGGGGCCAACGTCCTGACTTTC,CASRGTGYSGANVLTF
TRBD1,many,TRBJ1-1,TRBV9,TGTGCCAGCAGCCCGAGGACAGGGAGCGGGACTGAAGCTTTCTTT,CASSPRTGSGTEAFF
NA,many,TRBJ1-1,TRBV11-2,TGTGCCAGCAGCTCGGGGACGGGCGGGGTTGAAGCTTTCTTT,CASSSGTGGVEAFF
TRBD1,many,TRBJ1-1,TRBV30,TGTGCCTTACAGGGGATCACTGAAGCTTTCTTT,CALQGITEAFF
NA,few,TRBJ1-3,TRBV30,TGTGCCTGGAGTGGGAACGCCAACTCTGGAAACACCATATATTTT,CAWSGNANSGNTIYF